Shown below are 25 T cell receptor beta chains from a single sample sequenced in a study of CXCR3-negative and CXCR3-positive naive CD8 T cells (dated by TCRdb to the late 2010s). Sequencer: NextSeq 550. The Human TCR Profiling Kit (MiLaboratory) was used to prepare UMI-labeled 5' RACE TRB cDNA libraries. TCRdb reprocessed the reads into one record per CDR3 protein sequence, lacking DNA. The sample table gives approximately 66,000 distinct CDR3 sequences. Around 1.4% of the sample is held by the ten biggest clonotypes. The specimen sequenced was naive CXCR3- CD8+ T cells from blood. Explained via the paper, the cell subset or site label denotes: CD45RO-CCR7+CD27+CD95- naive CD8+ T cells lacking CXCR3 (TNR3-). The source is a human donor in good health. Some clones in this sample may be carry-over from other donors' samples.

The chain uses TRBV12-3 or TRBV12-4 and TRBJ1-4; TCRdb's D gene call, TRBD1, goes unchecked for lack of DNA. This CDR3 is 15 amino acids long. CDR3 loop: CASKSWGPVFEKLFF.

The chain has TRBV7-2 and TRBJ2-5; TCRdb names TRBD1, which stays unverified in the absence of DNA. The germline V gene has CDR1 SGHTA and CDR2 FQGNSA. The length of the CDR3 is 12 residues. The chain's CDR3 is CASRDTRETQYF. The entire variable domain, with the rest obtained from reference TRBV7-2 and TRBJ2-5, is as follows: GAGVSQSPSNKVTEKGKDVELRCDPISGHTALYWYRQSLGQGLEFLIYFQGNSAPDKSGLPSDRFSAERTGGSVSTLTIQRTQQEDSAVYLCASRDTRETQYFGPGTRLLVL.

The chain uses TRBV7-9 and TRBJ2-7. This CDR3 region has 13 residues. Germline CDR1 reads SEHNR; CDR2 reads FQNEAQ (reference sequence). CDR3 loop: CASSRGGYYEQYF.

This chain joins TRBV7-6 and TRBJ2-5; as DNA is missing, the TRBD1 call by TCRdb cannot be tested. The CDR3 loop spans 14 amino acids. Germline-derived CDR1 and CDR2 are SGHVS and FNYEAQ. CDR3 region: CASSFRGLQETQYF.

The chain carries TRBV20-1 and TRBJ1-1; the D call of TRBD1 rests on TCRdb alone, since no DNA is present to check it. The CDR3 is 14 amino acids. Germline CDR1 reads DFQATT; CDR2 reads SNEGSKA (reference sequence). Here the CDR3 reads CSAAPTGLEVEAFF.

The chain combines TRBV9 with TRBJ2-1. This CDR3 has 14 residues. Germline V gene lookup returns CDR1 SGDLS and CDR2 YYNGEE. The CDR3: CASSVDTGWDEQFF.

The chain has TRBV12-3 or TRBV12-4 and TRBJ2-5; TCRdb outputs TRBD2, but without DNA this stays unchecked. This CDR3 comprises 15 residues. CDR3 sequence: CASGTSGSFRETQYF.

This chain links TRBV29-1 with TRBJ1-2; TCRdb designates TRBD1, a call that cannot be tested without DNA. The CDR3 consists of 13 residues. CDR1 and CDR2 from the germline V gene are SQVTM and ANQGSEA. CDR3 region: CSVVPQGDYGYTF.

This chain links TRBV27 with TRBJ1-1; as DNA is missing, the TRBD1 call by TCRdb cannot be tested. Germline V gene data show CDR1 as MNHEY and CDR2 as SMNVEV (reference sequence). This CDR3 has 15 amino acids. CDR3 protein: CASSYGGAGSTEAFF.

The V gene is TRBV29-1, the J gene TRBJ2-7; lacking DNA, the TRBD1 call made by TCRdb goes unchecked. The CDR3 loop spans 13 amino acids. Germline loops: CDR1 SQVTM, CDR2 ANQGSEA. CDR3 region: CSVVGGAFYEQYF.

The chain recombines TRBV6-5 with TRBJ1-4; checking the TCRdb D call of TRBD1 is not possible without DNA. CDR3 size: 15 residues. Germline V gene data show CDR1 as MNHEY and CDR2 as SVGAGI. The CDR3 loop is CASSETGSTNEKLFF.

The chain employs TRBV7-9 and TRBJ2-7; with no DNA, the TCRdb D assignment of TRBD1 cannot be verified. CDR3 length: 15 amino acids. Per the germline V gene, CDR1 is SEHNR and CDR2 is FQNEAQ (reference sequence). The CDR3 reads CASSPRTGVIYEQYF.

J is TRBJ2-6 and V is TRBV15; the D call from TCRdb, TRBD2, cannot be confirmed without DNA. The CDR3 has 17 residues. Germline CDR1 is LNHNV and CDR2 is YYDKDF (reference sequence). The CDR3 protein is CATSRPLAPSGANVLTF.

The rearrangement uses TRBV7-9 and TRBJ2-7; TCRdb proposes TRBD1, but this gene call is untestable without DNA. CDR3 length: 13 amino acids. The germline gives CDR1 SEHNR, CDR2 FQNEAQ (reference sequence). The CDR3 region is CASATGVSHEQYF. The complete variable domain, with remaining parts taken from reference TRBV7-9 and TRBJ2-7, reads DTGVSQNPRHKITKRGQNVTFRCDPISEHNRLYWYRQTLGQGPEFLTYFQNEAQLEKSRLLSDRFSAERPKGSFSTLEIQRTEQGDSAMYLCASATGVSHEQYFGPGTRLTVT.

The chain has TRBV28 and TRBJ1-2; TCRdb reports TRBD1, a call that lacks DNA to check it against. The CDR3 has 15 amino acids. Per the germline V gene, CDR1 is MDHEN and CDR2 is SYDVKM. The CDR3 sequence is CASSTGQGEDYGYTF.

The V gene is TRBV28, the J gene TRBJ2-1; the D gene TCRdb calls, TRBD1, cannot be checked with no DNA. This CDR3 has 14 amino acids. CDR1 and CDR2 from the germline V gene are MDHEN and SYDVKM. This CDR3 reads CASSPGGGYNEQFF.

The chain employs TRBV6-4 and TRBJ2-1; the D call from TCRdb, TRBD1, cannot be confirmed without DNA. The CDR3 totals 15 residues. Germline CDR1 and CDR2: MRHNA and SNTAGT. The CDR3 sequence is CASSDGQGGNNEQFF.

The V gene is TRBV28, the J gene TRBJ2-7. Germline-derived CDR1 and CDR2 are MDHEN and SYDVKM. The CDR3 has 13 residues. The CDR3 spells CASSFSDGYEQYF.

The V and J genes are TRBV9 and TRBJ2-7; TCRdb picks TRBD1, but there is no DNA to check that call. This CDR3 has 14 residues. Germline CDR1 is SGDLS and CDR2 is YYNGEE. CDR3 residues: CASSVGDNIYEQYF.

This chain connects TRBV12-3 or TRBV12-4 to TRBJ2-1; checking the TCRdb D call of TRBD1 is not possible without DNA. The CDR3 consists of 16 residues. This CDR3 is CASLLGTGALLNEQFF.

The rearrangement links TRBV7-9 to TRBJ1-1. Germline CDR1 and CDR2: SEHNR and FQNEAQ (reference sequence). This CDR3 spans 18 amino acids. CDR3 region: CASSPLLGVGILNTEAFF.

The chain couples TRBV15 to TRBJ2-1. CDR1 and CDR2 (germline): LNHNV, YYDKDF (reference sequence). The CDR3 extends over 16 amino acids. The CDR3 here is CATSRDISRSYNEQFF.

CDR3 in amino acids: CASSVETGVRYNEQFF. This chain joins TRBV9 and TRBJ2-1; TCRdb proposes TRBD2, but this gene call is untestable without DNA. Per the germline V gene, CDR1 is SGDLS and CDR2 is YYNGEE. The CDR3 length is 16 residues.

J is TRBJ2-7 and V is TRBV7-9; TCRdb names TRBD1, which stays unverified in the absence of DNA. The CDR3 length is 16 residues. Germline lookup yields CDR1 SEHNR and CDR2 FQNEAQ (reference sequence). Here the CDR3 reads CASSTRPGQGPYEQYF.

CDR3 sequence: CASSLNAGGPNTGELFF. The rearrangement links TRBV7-3 to TRBJ2-2. Germline values: CDR1 SGHTA, CDR2 FQGTGA. The CDR3 sequence is 17 residues long.